A single T cell receptor beta chain is shown here with its context. This clonotype was picked up a small number of times. Its antigen remains unidentified. Base qualities were left out, and no much larger clone turns up one base away. The time point label of this sample denotes: newly diagnosed GD, antithyroid drugs for less than 3 months. RNA was extracted from PBMCs in TRIzol for both TCR sequencing and RNA sequencing. The diagnosis of Graves' disease followed American Thyroid Association guidelines. Patients were recruited from an endocrinology department in Xi'an, China. Each patient gave approximately 8.8 milliliters of peripheral blood, collected in an EDTA anticoagulant tube. Ficoll Paque Plus density gradient separation was used to isolate PBMCs, and no further T cell sorting was performed. An Agilent 2100 Bioanalyzer and agarose gel were used to check RNA quality, and a NanoDrop 2000 was used to measure RNA concentration.

CDR1 and CDR2, looked up from the germline V gene, are SGHRS and YFSETQ. The germline ends are 12 bases apart after V is trimmed by 4 bases and J by 1 base. The CDR3 sequence holds 15 residues, the cysteine and phenylalanine included. This entry keeps only the CDR3 DNA: 45 bases, framed from base 1. The data were taken from a study of regulatory T cells in long-lasting Graves disease (dated by TCRdb to the early 2020s). At the level of the whole study: Antithyroid drugs had been taken for less than 3 months by newly diagnosed Graves' disease patients. This study used TCR sequencing and RNA sequencing of peripheral blood to compare persistent Graves' disease patients against newly diagnosed Graves' disease patients. The study took place in China and was registered as a clinical trial. A total of 33 samples underwent TCR sequencing, from around 13 patients with persistent Graves' disease and 20 or so patients with newly diagnosed Graves' disease. What the study reported, not specific to this receptor: The study examined only peripheral blood because the primary lesion, thyroid tissue, could not be accessed. Lower TCR Shannon entropy and fewer highly expanded clones were observed in persistent Graves' disease patients than in newly diagnosed patients, which suggested clonal expansion. The small sample size was acknowledged by the authors as a limitation that may reduce accuracy. Preferential use of TRBV28, TRBJ1-2 and TRBJ2-5 was observed in persistent disease, whereas TRBV20-1 and TRBJ2-1 were favored in newly diagnosed disease. Only the TCR beta chain was sequenced and analyzed. A larger number of public clonotypes was shared among persistent patients (more than 2,500) than among newly diagnosed patients (about 990).

The method was multiplex PCR. Sequencing instrument: Illumina HiSeq 4000. iRepertoire HTBI primers and Arm-PCR amplification of CDR3 regions were used to construct TCR beta libraries. Gel purification was performed on PCR products prior to sequencing. On the study's bioinformatics: A total of fewer than 70 TRBV and 14 TRBJ segments were identified across samples and were used for gene usage analysis of CDR3 amino acid clonotypes. COPE and FqMerger were used to merge the filtered high-quality paired reads into contigs. BLAST was used to align contigs to the IMGT TRBV, TRBD and TRBJ reference genes, and CDR3 was defined following IMGT. Any clonotype with a frequency above 0.1% was classified as a highly expanded clone. Shannon entropy was used to measure repertoire diversity, and the Gini coefficient was used to measure V-J evenness. Public clonotypes were defined as clonotypes shared by more than one individual. TCRdb reprocessing: public reads trimmed at Q25 with fastp, clones called with MiXCR, in-frame beta chains kept. Each record represents a unique CDR3 protein, reported with the most common genes and DNA among its rows. TCRdb, not the original authors, processed these V and J calls. The sample table contains roughly 350,000 distinct CDR3 sequences; only one count was recorded for approximately 16% of them. The top ten clonotypes cover just under 30% of the sample.

The same sample was also used in a study of T cells in Graves' hyperthyroidism and ophthalmopathy. Looking at the second paper: Stable Graves' hyperthyroidism was defined as the absence of progression to ophthalmopathy over 18 months of follow-up. Hyperthyroidism patients were newly diagnosed, with disease duration under 2 months, and aged 18 to 65 years. Exclusion was applied to patients with uncontrolled infections, other autoimmune diseases, pregnancy or lactation. Diagnoses relied on clinical symptoms, serum thyroxine and TRAb, thyroid ultrasound and orbital computed tomography. A first-round RT-PCR of the TCR CDR3 used the HTBI primer set with the Qiagen OneStep RT-PCR kit. Most expanded thyroid clonotypes (frequency above 0.001) were also found in blood, which suggests that blood repertoires may mirror thyroid immune responses. A model built on a 13 V-J signature distinguished ophthalmopathy from stable hyperthyroidism, reaching 87.88% sensitivity and about 81% specificity in cross-validation and 80%/75% in testing. In validation, the model predicted progression to ophthalmopathy with 65% to 71% sensitivity and approximately 74% specificity, a median of around 6.6 months before onset. A discovery cohort of roughly 96 patients, 43 with Graves' ophthalmopathy and about 58 with stable Graves' hyperthyroidism, was used to find distinguishing TCR V-J signatures. Whether ophthalmopathy could be predicted prospectively was tested in an independent validation cohort made up of about 20 hyperthyroidism patients plus 17 patients who later progressed to ophthalmopathy. The approximately 90 discovery patients were randomly split 7:3 into training and test sets. Thyroid tissue and blood T-cell repertoires from over 5 Graves' hyperthyroidism patients were also compared in the study. After sampling, hyperthyroidism patients received methimazole starting at 30 mg daily, and ophthalmopathy patients received high-dose intravenous methylprednisolone. The libraries were constructed in a second round of multiplex PCR and then size-selected and purified. The libraries were sequenced on an Illumina HiSeq2000 using paired-end 100 bp reads. Raw data were processed with SOAPnuke, discarding reads with adapters, uncalled bases, mean Phred below 15, or no exact constant-primer or identifier match. COPE v1.2.5 was used to merge the high-quality paired reads, and each unique nucleotide sequence was defined as a clonotype. MiTCR v1.1 was used to align the clonotypes against IMGT TRBV, TRBD and TRBJ reference segments. The analysis was restricted to V-J combinations with a frequency above 0.0001, which together covered 99.2% of the repertoires. The TCS score was defined as the ratio of F50 (clonal expansion) to E x V (chaos), calculated using BLOSUM62-based TCRdist between CDR3 peptides within each V-J. Welch's t-statistics and random forest reduced 450 to 600 V-J features to roughly 13, which were used in a naive Bayes classifier (R e1071). Sample size was not statistically predetermined, and investigators were not blinded to group allocation. TCR Vbeta CDR3 sequencing of 120 to 150 peripheral blood samples (approximately 44 ophthalmopathy, about 74 hyperthyroidism and approximately 17 progressor patients) is reported in the paper.

This sequence originates from a man aged 35-49 years with Graves disease. Donor details come from another sample of the same person, matched by shared clones. The sequence joins TRBV5-1 to TRBJ2-1; the D gene is unclear. The source was peripheral blood mononuclear cells (PBMCs), collected at new diagnosis, from a patient treated with antithyroid drugs. The CDR3 reads as follows: CASSPFPESYNEQFF. The DNA is TGCGCCAGCAGCCCCTTTCCCGAGTCCTACAATGAGCAGTTCTTC.